This T cell receptor beta chain was identified during a study of blood T cell repertoires in COVID-19. Study background: Spain, Italy and the United States supplied samples that represented acute and convalescent COVID-19. PBMCs, B-cell-depleted T cells, or T cells were the source of the cDNA or gDNA that made up the material.

In the original analysis: The authors estimated nucleated cell counts from reference gene primer amplification. Profiled with immunoSEQ multiplex PCR; TCRdb holds only in-frame clones, not every one. That table furnishes V, J and clone size, whereas the DNA furnished D and trimming. This table holds over 100,000 clones, just under 85% found once. Per germline, CDR1 MGHRA and CDR2 YSYEKL. The CDR3 extends over 15 amino acids. Trimming took 1 base from V and 0 from J, leaving 10 bases between them. The sequencing input was peripheral blood. V and J are TRBV4-1 and TRBJ2-7; D gene unclear. The origin of this receptor is a man between 35 and 55 years old with active or convalescent COVID-19. The CDR3: CASSQAPTVSYEQYF. DNA of the CDR3: TGCGCCAGCAGCCAAGCCCCCACAGTCTCCTACGAGCAGTACTTC.